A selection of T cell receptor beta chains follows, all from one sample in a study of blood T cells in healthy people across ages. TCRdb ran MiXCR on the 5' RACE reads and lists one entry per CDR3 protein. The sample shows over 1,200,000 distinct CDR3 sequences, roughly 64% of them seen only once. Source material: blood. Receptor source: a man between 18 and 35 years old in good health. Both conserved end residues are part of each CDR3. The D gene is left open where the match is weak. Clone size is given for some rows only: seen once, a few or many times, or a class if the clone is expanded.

CASSRVAGGEQFF | TGTGCCAGCAGCCGAGTAGCGGGAGGTGAGCAGTTCTTC | TRBV11-3 | . | TRBJ2-1 | TRBD2
CSAEPAGESTGELFF | TGCAGTGCCGAGCCAGCGGGGGAGAGCACCGGGGAGCTGTTTTTT | TRBV20-1 | . | TRBJ2-2 | TRBD2
CSARERGLYYEQYF | TGCAGTGCTAGAGAACGGGGGCTCTACTACGAGCAGTACTTC | TRBV20-1 | . | TRBJ2-7 | .
CASSWTGGNEQYF | TGTGCCAGCAGTTGGACAGGGGGCAACGAGCAGTACTTC | TRBV27 | few | TRBJ2-7 | TRBD1
CASSQENNQETQYF | TGTGCCAGCAGCCAGGAGAACAACCAAGAGACCCAGTACTTC | TRBV4-2 | . | TRBJ2-5 | .
CASSTGILPSEQFF | TGTGCCAGTAGTACCGGGATCCTCCCTAGTGAGCAGTTCTTC | TRBV19 | . | TRBJ2-1 | .
CASSELRGMQSYNEQFF | TGTGCCAGCAGTGAATTAAGGGGGATGCAATCCTACAATGAGCAGTTCTTC | TRBV25-1 | . | TRBJ2-1 | .
CASRTGGATNEKLFF | TGTGCCAGCAGAACAGGGGGCGCGACTAATGAAAAACTGTTTTTT | TRBV12-3/TRBV12-4 | . | TRBJ1-4 | TRBD1
CASRSGGPDTQYF | TGTGCCAGCAGATCCGGGGGGCCCGATACGCAGTATTTT | TRBV7-9 | . | TRBJ2-3 | .
CASRGLAGHYEQYF | TGTGCCAGCAGGGGACTAGCGGGGCATTACGAGCAGTACTTC | TRBV27 | . | TRBJ2-7 | TRBD2
CATKDTGPTTGELFF | TGTGCCACCAAAGATACGGGCCCAACCACCGGGGAGCTGTTTTTT | TRBV15 | . | TRBJ2-2 | .
CASSLVKGTQETQYF | TGTGCCAGCAGCTTAGTAAAGGGGACCCAAGAGACCCAGTACTTC | TRBV7-2 | . | TRBJ2-5 | .
CATSSFRDSYNEQFF | TGTGCCACCAGCAGTTTCAGGGACTCCTACAATGAGCAGTTCTTC | TRBV15 | . | TRBJ2-1 | .
CASARDRNYEQYF | TGTGCCAGCGCCCGGGACAGAAACTACGAGCAGTACTTC | TRBV12-3/TRBV12-4 | few | TRBJ2-7 | TRBD1